One TCR delta chain is described in this entry. Taking its sample share into account, this clone is medium-sized (0.01 to 0.1%). Its antigen has not been determined. No qualities accompany the bases; no much larger clone lies one base away. Sequencing was performed on an Illumina MiSeq. The authors' analysis ran thus. For the publicity analysis, the Vgamma9Vdelta2 and nonVgamma9Vdelta2 bulk CDR3 files from each subject were merged to form one combined repertoire per subject. CDR3 publicity was scored from 0 to 19 by checking each amino acid sequence across 9 single-cell datasets and approximately 10 bulk repertoires, using base R and dplyr. TCRdb reran clone calling on the public reads with CATT; rows sharing one DNA sequence were then combined. TCRdb, rather than the study authors, made the V and J calls. Counted in this sample were some 2,000 delta-chain clones; more than 20% of them appeared once. More than 4% of the sample is held by the ten biggest clonotypes.

This sample is part of a study of fetal and pediatric gammadelta thymocytes (dated 2022 in TCRdb). In the study overall: The bulk gammadelta thymocyte repertoires combined previously published and newly generated, unpublished data and were used to strengthen a single-cell study of gammadelta thymocyte development. Bulk TCR repertoire data were included to raise the number of subjects and reinforce the CDR3 publicity analysis. Previously published data (refs 27,28) and unpublished data were combined in the bulk gammadelta thymocyte repertoires. The bulk gammadelta thymocyte repertoire set covered some 10 subjects in total, 3 fetal thymus donors and 7 pediatric thymus donors. What the study reported, not specific to this receptor: Compared with post-natal repertoires, fetal gammadelta thymocyte repertoires had previously been reported to be enriched for TRDV2, TRGV8 and TRGV9 usage, low N additions and public CDR3s.

Thymocytes were stained with Zombie NIR viability dye and antibodies against CD3 (UCHT1), TCRgammadelta (11F2), TCRVgamma9 (IMMU360) and TCRVdelta2 (IMMU389). Bulk TRD and TRG CDR3 repertoires were produced separately from sorted Vgamma9Vdelta2 and nonVgamma9Vdelta2 gammadelta thymocytes taken from human fetal and pediatric thymuses. Pediatric thymus tissue was collected in Belgium from children having cardiac surgery. The ages of the pediatric thymus donors in the study ranged between roughly 1 and 12 years. Thymic cell suspensions were made from fetal and post-natal thymuses as previously described. NonVgamma9Vdelta2 thymocytes were sorted as CD3+ gammadeltaTCR+ cells lacking the Vgamma9+Vdelta2+ phenotype. Cells were sorted on a FACS Aria III cell sorter (BD Biosciences). From a lookup of the germline V gene, CDR1 and CDR2 are TSWWSYY and QGS. V is clipped by 3 bases and J by 1 base, and the sequence between their germline boundaries is 30 bases long. The CDR3, from cysteine to phenylalanine, totals 21 residues. The DNA shown is the 63-base CDR3, in frame from base 1.

The sequence joins TRDV1 to TRDJ1, and possibly TRDD2, on 9 matching bases. This sequence originates from a child who underwent cardiac surgery and was recorded as healthy. The specimen sequenced was non-Vgamma9Vdelta2 gamma-delta T cells from the thymus. What the cell subset or site label conveys for this sample: CD3+gammadeltaTCR+ thymocytes not co-expressing Vgamma9 and Vdelta2. For the CDR3, the sequence is CALGDPGLPTLLGGSTDKLIF. In nucleotide form, the sequence is TGTGCTCTTGGGGATCCCGGCCTTCCTACTCTACTGGGGGGTTCCACCGATAAACTCATCTTT.